This T cell receptor beta chain was identified in a study of response to subunit inactivated influenza vaccine. This clonotype was seen only a few times. The target antigen is unknown. The germline V gene has CDR1 DFQATT and CDR2 SNEGSKA (reference sequence). Between the trimmed V and J ends, which lost 0 bases and 6 bases, there was a span of 14 bases. This CDR3 region has 15 residues. One entry per CDR3 protein results from TCRdb running MiXCR on the RT-PCR reads. Here the sample spans roughly 500,000 distinct CDR3 sequences, around 25% being singletons. Points from the study as a whole: It was suggested by the authors that few new T cells are recruited by each seasonal influenza vaccination.

This specimen was CD4+ T cells sorted from PBMCs, taken roughly 5 days after vaccination. V usage is TRBV20-1 and J usage is TRBJ2-2, with D possibly being TRBD2 (7 bases). The source of this sequence is a man aged 45 to 65 who received an inactivated influenza vaccine. CDR3 coding DNA: TGCAGTGCTAGAGATCCGGGGGGCAGAGCCGGGGAGCTGTTTTTT. Its protein product is CSARDPGGRAGELFF.